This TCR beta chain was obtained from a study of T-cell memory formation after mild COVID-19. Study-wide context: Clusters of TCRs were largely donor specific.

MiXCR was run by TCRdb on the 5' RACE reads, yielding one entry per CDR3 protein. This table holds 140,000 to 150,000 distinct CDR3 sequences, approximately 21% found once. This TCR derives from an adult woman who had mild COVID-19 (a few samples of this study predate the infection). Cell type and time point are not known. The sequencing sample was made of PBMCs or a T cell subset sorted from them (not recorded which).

CDR3 protein: CASSLAQGGHGYTF. In DNA, the CDR3 is TGTGCCAGCAGCTTAGCGCAGGGTGGGCATGGCTACACCTTC. The V and J genes are TRBV7-6 and TRBJ1-2, with a tentative D call TRBD1 (5 bases). Trimming took off 0 bases at V and 6 bases at J, with 11 bases between the two ends. Germline V gene sequence: CDR1 SGHVS, CDR2 FNYEAQ. The CDR3 covers 14 residues.